The clone carrying this T cell receptor (beta chain) was found a few times. The antigen remains undetermined. The data were taken from a study of T cells after yellow fever vaccination. General study results and limits: A small share of clonotypes appeared in both CD4 and CD8 compartments. Post-booster samples contained most primary-vaccination clones (more than 95% CD4, around 89% CD8). Repertoires sorted by FACS could include abundant clonotypes that are contaminants from the bulk population.

5'RACE template switching added a universal primer site and UMIs to TCR cDNA. One entry per CDR3 protein results from TCRdb running MiXCR on the 5' RACE reads. The repertoire includes around 320,000 distinct CDR3 sequences, over 8.5% of them detected once, and over 3% sits in the top ten. The CDR3 length is 15 residues. Germline V gene data show CDR1 as SGHVS and CDR2 as FQNEAQ. With 1 base clipped from V and 0 bases from J, the junction kept 1 base outside the gene matches. This material consisted of CD4+ T cells sorted from PBMCs, taken 45 days after the yellow fever booster vaccination. This TCR derives from a man between 18 and 35 years old who received the YFV17D yellow fever vaccine. The V call is TRBV7-8, the J call TRBJ2-7, with TRBD2 matching over 9 bases. CDR3 sequence: CASSLERGVSYEQYV. The CDR3 coding sequence is TGTGCCAGCAGCTTAGAGCGGGGGGTCTCCTACGAGCAGTACGTC.